The 31 T cell receptor beta chains listed next were all sequenced from one sample in a study of blood T cell repertoires in COVID-19. Sequencing was performed with immunoSEQ multiplex PCR; in TCRdb, only in-frame clones are kept and a portion is missing. In the table there are 40,000 or so clones, about 90% of which are singletons. The sequenced sample was peripheral blood. These receptors all stem from a man between 60 and 75 years old with COVID-19, enrolled during active disease.

V is TRBV18 and J is TRBJ2-7, with TRBD2 as a possible D gene (6 bases). The CDR3 contains 12 residues. Trimming stripped 3 bases from V and 6 bases from J, with 9 bases between. CDR1 and CDR2 from the germline V gene are KGHSH and LQKENI. The CDR3, as DNA: TGTGCCAGCTCACCTCAGGGACTCGAGCAGTACTTC. It translates to CASSPQGLEQYF. The full variable domain, its missing parts supplied by reference TRBV18 and TRBJ2-7, is NAGVMQNPRHLVRRRGQEARLRCSPMKGHSHVYWYRQLPEEGLKFMVYLQKENIIDESGMPKERFSAEFPKEGPSILRIQQVVRGDSAAYFCASSPQGLEQYFGPGTRLTVT.

This chain uses TRBV28 with TRBJ1-4; 7 bases line up with TRBD1. The ends lost 6 bases at V and 4 bases at J; junction bases unmatched: 5. Germline V gives CDR1 MDHEN, CDR2 SYDVKM. The CDR3 has 14 residues. This chain's CDR3 is CASSYRGLNEKLFF. The CDR3 DNA reads TGTGCCAGCAGCTACAGGGGACTTAATGAAAAACTGTTTTTT.

The gene calls are TRBV2 and TRBJ2-2, with 8 bases matching TRBD2. This CDR3 comprises 18 residues. The junction had 14 bases not matched to a gene; V was cut back by 6 bases and J by 2 bases. The V gene's germline CDR1 is SNHLY and CDR2 FYNNEI. The DNA for the CDR3 is TGTGCCAGCAGGAACGGAGGGAGCGGGGGCACCAACACCGGGGAGCTGTTTTTT. This gives the protein CASRNGGSGGTNTGELFF.

CDR3 region: CATSERASGGPDTQYF. DNA of the CDR3: TGTGCCACTTCGGAGAGGGCTAGCGGGGGACCAGATACGCAGTATTTT. The chain joins TRBV3-1 (or the pseudogene TRBV3-2) to TRBJ2-3, with 10 bases that match TRBD2. CDR1 is LGHDT, CDR2 YNNKEL, per germline (reference sequence). The CDR3 covers 16 residues. V shed 10 bases, J shed 4 bases, and the junction held 14 bases outside the gene matches.

This chain uses TRBV4-2 with TRBJ2-1; D is possibly TRBD2 (5 bases). The CDR3 length is 16 residues. V was clipped by 0 bases and J by 2 bases, with 11 bases between them. Germline CDR1 is LGHNA and CDR2 is YNFKEQ. The CDR3: CASSQDETSTYNEQFF. The CDR3 nucleotides are TGTGCCAGCAGCCAAGATGAAACTAGTACCTACAATGAGCAGTTCTTC.

The V gene is TRBV3-1 (or the pseudogene TRBV3-2), the J gene TRBJ2-2; possible D gene TRBD2, 5 bases. Germline CDR1 is LGHDT and CDR2 is YNNKEL (reference sequence). The V and J ends lost 7 bases and 0 bases respectively, with 15 bases between them. The CDR3 is 16 residues long. CDR3 nucleotide sequence: TGTGCCAGCACCCCAAGGAGGAGGCCGAACACCGGGGAGCTGTTTTTT. This translates into CASTPRRRPNTGELFF.

This clone was recorded only once. The CDR3 is CASTGQTSTDTQYF. In nucleotides, the CDR3 is TGTGCCAGCACGGGACAGACTAGCACAGATACGCAGTATTTT. V and J are TRBV7-9 and TRBJ2-3; 7 bases map to TRBD1. The CDR3 length is 14 residues. With 7 bases clipped from V and 0 bases from J, the junction kept 4 bases outside the gene matches. Germline V gene lookup returns CDR1 SEHNR and CDR2 FQNEAQ (reference sequence).

This chain connects TRBV19 to TRBJ1-5; 9 positions match TRBD1. The CDR3 runs to 13 residues. Germline CDR1 LNHDA, CDR2 SQIVND (reference sequence). J lost 7 bases, V lost 11 bases, and 9 bases had no gene match. The CDR3 sequence: CAVTGGRGQPQHF. The CDR3 nucleotides read TGTGCCGTAACAGGGGGCAGGGGCCAGCCCCAGCATTTT.

The chain has TRBV6-4 and TRBJ1-1; D is possibly TRBD1 (5 bases). Trimming shortened V by 0 bases and J by 5 bases, and 7 bases separated the two germline ends. The germline CDR1 and CDR2 sequences are MRHNA and SNTAGT. This CDR3 has 13 residues. CDR3 DNA sequence: TGTGCCAGCAGTGACTCTGGGGGGACTGAAGCTTTCTTT. Protein: CASSDSGGTEAFF.

The chain joins TRBV28 to TRBJ1-4, with D maybe TRBD1 (6 bases). The CDR3 loop spans 16 amino acids. Germline V lookup: CDR1 MDHEN, CDR2 SYDVKM. Trimming removed 5 bases from V and 1 base from J, with 14 bases in between. Here the CDR3 DNA reads TGTGCCAGCAGTCCCTCCCGGACAGTAACTAATGAAAAACTGTTTTTT. Translating it yields CASSPSRTVTNEKLFF. Combining the CDR3 with reference TRBV28 and TRBJ1-4 gives the whole variable domain DVKVTQSSRYLVKRTGEKVFLECVQDMDHENMFWYRQDPGLGLRLIYFSYDVKMKEKGDIPEGYSVSREKKERFSLILESASTNQTSMYLCASSPSRTVTNEKLFFGSGTQLSVL.

V and J are TRBV6-2 or TRBV6-3 and TRBJ1-5; 7 nucleotides line up with TRBD1. Unmatched junction bases numbered 5, after V lost 5 bases and J lost 7 bases. CDR1 MNHEY and CDR2 SVGEGT come from the germline V gene. The CDR3 totals 13 residues. CDR3 in amino acids: CASSDDRVQPQHF. CDR3 DNA sequence: TGTGCCAGCAGTGATGACAGGGTGCAGCCCCAGCATTTT.

The chain recombines TRBV6-5 with TRBJ1-2, with D maybe TRBD1 (6 bases). V lost 6 bases and J 2 bases, leaving 13 bases between the germline ends. The CDR3 has 14 residues. Germline V gene data show CDR1 as MNHEY and CDR2 as SVGAGI. CDR3 protein: CASRAAGANYGYTF. The CDR3 DNA reads as TGTGCCAGCAGAGCCGCAGGGGCGAACTATGGCTACACCTTC.

The chain links TRBV6-2 or TRBV6-3 to TRBJ2-1, with 9 bases that match TRBD2. Germline CDR1 is MNHEY and CDR2 is SVGEGT. Germline trimming cut 0 bases from V and 6 bases from J; bases unmatched to any gene: 0. The CDR3 contains 14 residues. DNA of the CDR3: TGTGCCAGCAGTTACTCTAGCGGGAGCAATGAGCAGTTCTTC. Translation: CASSYSSGSNEQFF.

The V gene is TRBV19, the J gene TRBJ1-2; a weak D match, TRBD1 (6 bases). The germline V gene has CDR1 LNHDA and CDR2 SQIVND (reference sequence). V dropped 2 bases and J dropped 5 bases, with 12 bases sitting between them. This CDR3 region has 14 residues. CDR3: CASSIMDSDYGYTF. As DNA, the CDR3 is TGTGCCAGTAGTATAATGGACAGCGATTATGGCTACACCTTC. The whole variable domain, remainder taken from reference TRBV19 and TRBJ1-2, is DGGITQSPKYLFRKEGQNVTLSCEQNLNHDAMYWYRQDPGQGLRLIYYSQIVNDFQKGDIAEGYSVSREKKESFPLTVTSAQKNPTAFYLCASSIMDSDYGYTFGSGTRLTVV.

The chain recombines TRBV5-1 with TRBJ2-1, with a tentative D call TRBD2 (6 bases). Germline V lookup: CDR1 SGHRS, CDR2 YFSETQ. The length of the CDR3 is 16 residues. Trimming cost V 3 bases and J 5 bases, with 18 bases left between them. Here the CDR3 reads CASSSLAGRRNNEQFF. The DNA for the CDR3 is TGCGCCAGCAGCTCATTGGCGGGGAGGCGGAACAATGAGCAGTTCTTC.

The genes are TRBV27 and TRBJ1-5; TRBD1 matches at 7 bases. CDR3 length: 16 amino acids. J gave up 2 bases and V 5 bases, and 9 bases lay outside the gene matches. Germline CDR1 reads MNHEY; CDR2 reads SMNVEV (reference sequence). The CDR3 spells CASSPIQGSGNQPQHF. CDR3 nucleotide sequence: TGTGCCAGCAGTCCCATACAGGGGTCGGGCAATCAGCCCCAGCATTTT.

The V and J genes are TRBV28 and TRBJ2-7, with D hard to call. In germline, CDR1 is MDHEN, CDR2 SYDVKM. The CDR3 has 13 residues. Trimming removed 10 bases from V and 3 bases from J, with 16 bases in between. For the CDR3, the DNA is TGTGCCACCTCACCGTTACCACACTACGAGCAGTACTTC. This translates into CATSPLPHYEQYF. Looking up the rest from reference TRBV28 and TRBJ2-7 gives the full variable domain: DVKVTQSSRYLVKRTGEKVFLECVQDMDHENMFWYRQDPGLGLRLIYFSYDVKMKEKGDIPEGYSVSREKKERFSLILESASTNQTSMYLCATSPLPHYEQYFGPGTRLTVT.

The chain has TRBV19 and TRBJ2-7; possible D gene TRBD2, 5 bases. Germline lookup yields CDR1 LNHDA and CDR2 SQIVND (reference sequence). CDR3 length: 14 amino acids. The V and J ends lost 5 bases and 0 bases respectively, with 11 bases between them. This CDR3 is CASSGSVNSYEQYF. The CDR3 DNA follows: TGTGCCAGTAGTGGGAGCGTGAACTCCTACGAGCAGTACTTC.

The chain carries TRBV19 and TRBJ2-2; possible D gene TRBD1, 5 bases. This CDR3 spans 14 amino acids. V was cut by 3 bases and J by 5 bases, with 10 bases left in between. The germline gives CDR1 LNHDA, CDR2 SQIVND (reference sequence). The CDR3 sequence is CASSIQGSTGELFF. In nucleotides, the CDR3 is TGTGCCAGTAGTATTCAGGGAAGTACCGGGGAGCTGTTTTTT.

The rearrangement joins TRBV7-2 to TRBJ1-1, with 7 bases matching TRBD1. After removal of 0 bases from V and 0 bases from J, the junction contained 7 bases not matched to a gene. The germline V gene has CDR1 SGHTA and CDR2 FQGNSA. This CDR3 is 17 amino acids long. The CDR3 DNA follows: TGTGCCAGCAGCTTAGCGGGACAGATCTTCATGAACACTGAAGCTTTCTTT. Translating gives CASSLAGQIFMNTEAFF.

The chain is built from TRBV25-1 and TRBJ2-1; 13 positions agree with TRBD2. CDR1 and CDR2 (germline): MGHDK, SYGVNS. V lost 2 bases and J lost 7; bases outside the gene matches: 5. CDR3 size: 16 residues. Here the CDR3 reads CASSEGLAGVSNEQFF. The DNA for the CDR3 is TGTGCCAGCAGTGAAGGACTAGCGGGAGTTTCAAATGAGCAGTTCTTC.

This clone was counted a single time. The chain combines TRBV30 with TRBJ2-3, with D possibly being TRBD2 (6 bases). V gave up 5 bases and J gave up 0 bases, with 24 bases separating them. The CDR3 is 18 amino acids. From germline, CDR1 is GTSNPN and CDR2 SVGIG (reference sequence). The CDR3 DNA reads TGTGCCTGGGGGGGGTTGCTTGGCGGGTTAGCTAGCACAGATACGCAGTATTTT. Its protein product is CAWGGLLGGLASTDTQYF.

The chain recombines TRBV28 with TRBJ1-4; D is ambiguous. CDR1 and CDR2 (germline): MDHEN, SYDVKM. The CDR3 totals 15 residues. Deletions cut 4 bases from V and 3 bases from J, with 12 bases between. CDR3 sequence (DNA): TGTGCCAGCAGTTCCAGGTCCGTTGCTAATGAAAAACTGTTTTTT. It codes for CASSSRSVANEKLFF.

The gene calls are TRBV24-1 and TRBJ1-1, with 9 positions matching TRBD1. V shed 2 bases, J shed 6 bases, and the junction held 9 bases outside the gene matches. The CDR3 contains 16 residues. Germline V CDR1 and CDR2: KGHDR, SFDVKD. The CDR3 region is CATSDSGTGMGAEAFF. In DNA form, the CDR3 reads TGTGCCACCAGTGATTCTGGGACAGGGATGGGTGCTGAAGCTTTCTTT.

The chain employs TRBV5-4 and TRBJ2-1, with 8 bases fitting TRBD1. The germline V gene has CDR1 SGHNT and CDR2 YYREEE (reference sequence). The V segment lost 2 bases and the J segment 0 bases; nucleotides outside the gene matches: 7. The CDR3 loop spans 17 amino acids. The CDR3 DNA reads TGTGCCAGCAGCTTCCCCAGGGGGCGGAGCTCCTACAATGAGCAGTTCTTC. As protein: CASSFPRGRSSYNEQFF.

V gene TRBV24-1 combines with J gene TRBJ1-5; D unclear. V dropped 5 bases and J dropped 5 bases, with 9 bases sitting between them. The CDR3 consists of 13 residues. CDR1 and CDR2 (germline): KGHDR, SFDVKD. The DNA for the CDR3 is TGTGCCACCAGTGCCCGTGCGGATCAGCCCCAGCATTTT. It codes for CATSARADQPQHF.

This clone turned up a few times. Other DNA variants within this sample encode the same CDR3. CDR3 region: CASSPSTSTDTQYF. The CDR3 region has the DNA TGTGCCAGCAGCCCATCGACTAGCACAGATACGCAGTATTTT. The V call is TRBV7-9, the J call TRBJ2-3; D ambiguous. The CDR3 totals 14 residues. Between the trimmed V and J ends, which lost 5 bases and 0 bases, there was a span of 9 bases. Per the germline V gene, CDR1 is SEHNR and CDR2 is FQNEAQ (reference sequence).

In this sample, this clone turned up a few times. The chain has TRBV7-2 and TRBJ1-1; D is ambiguous. Trimming took 0 bases from V and 2 from J, leaving 7 bases between them. The CDR3 consists of 14 residues. CDR1 SGHTA and CDR2 FQGNSA come from the germline V gene. The CDR3 DNA is TGTGCCAGCAGCTTAGCGGGCCGAAACACTGAAGCTTTCTTT. Protein: CASSLAGRNTEAFF.

This clone was counted only a few times. The J gene is TRBJ1-5, the V gene TRBV28, with D maybe TRBD1 (5 bases). Trimming removed 1 base from V and 3 bases from J, with 7 bases in between. Germline CDR1 and CDR2: MDHEN and SYDVKM. The CDR3 loop spans 14 amino acids. The CDR3 sequence is CASSLSGNNQPQHF. CDR3 DNA sequence: TGTGCCAGCAGTTTATCAGGGAACAATCAGCCCCAGCATTTT.

The chain uses TRBV28 and TRBJ1-2; possibly TRBD1 for D (5 bases). The CDR3 totals 12 residues. Looked up from germline, CDR1 is MDHEN and CDR2 is SYDVKM. V was clipped by 8 bases and J by 3 bases, with 10 bases between them. CDR3 DNA: TGTGCCAGCGGCATGGGGCACTATGGCTACACCTTC. It specifies CASGMGHYGYTF.

The rearrangement uses TRBV19 and TRBJ2-1; 7 bases are a match to TRBD1. With 1 base clipped from V and 4 bases from J, the junction kept 7 bases outside the gene matches. Germline V gene lookup returns CDR1 LNHDA and CDR2 SQIVND (reference sequence). This CDR3 has 16 amino acids. CDR3 sequence (DNA): TGTGCCAGTAGTATAGCGGACAGGACTCCTTACAATGAGCAGTTCTTC. Its protein is CASSIADRTPYNEQFF.